These T cell receptor beta chains were read from a single sample in a study of cytomegalovirus exposure and HLA in healthy donors. The data were produced by immunoSEQ multiplex PCR, yet TCRdb's version contains in-frame clones alone and is incomplete. The sample carries some 160,000 clones, 77% recorded once. The sequenced sample was PBMCs. The receptors were gathered from a young woman in good health and CMV-seronegative. CDR3s include the opening cysteine and the closing phenylalanine or tryptophan.

j_call v_call cdr3_length cdr3_aa
TRBJ1-1 TRBV27 13 CASRATGDTEAFF
TRBJ1-1 TRBV4-1 16 CASSNRGREINTEAFF
TRBJ1-3 TRBV5-1 14 CASSLGTERNTIYF
TRBJ2-3 TRBV2 11 CASSVTDTQYF
TRBJ1-2 TRBV7-2 12 CASSFRGDGYTF
TRBJ2-7 TRBV28 16 CASSLPRTGNSYEQYF
TRBJ2-5 TRBV19 15 CASSSGTGGGETQYF
TRBJ1-5 TRBV4-2 14 CASSQGEVPQPQHF
TRBJ2-5 TRBV7-7 14 CASSPTGFQETQYF
TRBJ1-5 TRBV27 15 CASSPGGPYNQPQHF
TRBJ1-2 TRBV18 14 CASSPVDSISGYTF
TRBJ1-5 TRBV11-2 13 CASSLAERQPQHF
TRBJ2-1 TRBV7-9 15 CASSLQGARYNEQFF
TRBJ1-4 TRBV28 16 CASSLAGGGINEKLFF
TRBJ2-3 TRBV29-1 15 CSVEDGSGSTDTQYF
TRBJ1-1 TRBV6-6 14 CASSYSASITEAFF
TRBJ2-1 TRBV11-1 16 CASSLLQRQVYFEQFF
TRBJ2-3 TRBV7-7 13 CASSSSYTDTQYF
TRBJ2-1 TRBV5-1 14 CASTLAGIMNEQFF
TRBJ1-4 TRBV10-3 18 CAISGPPRQDGVVEKLFF
TRBJ1-2 TRBV18 15 CASSPLGQGDYGYTF
- TRBV2 14 CASSETGGWTEQYF
TRBJ1-2 TRBV13 15 CASSLSRFILYGYTF
TRBJ1-1 TRBV6-5 13 CASTRPGNTEAFF
TRBJ2-7 TRBV4-3 15 CASSQDNRGLYEQYF
TRBJ2-7 TRBV7-6 15 CASSLAGHSNYEQYF
TRBJ2-1 TRBV27 17 CASSPGLAGAPYNEQFF
TRBJ2-4 TRBV28 15 CASSHTGQYKNIQYF
TRBJ1-5 TRBV19 15 CASSRPRTANQPQHF
TRBJ2-1 TRBV9 12 CASSGTGNEQFF
TRBJ2-7 TRBV19 14 CASSIGSPSYEQYF
TRBJ2-1 TRBV30 18 CAWSRLAGVSSSYNEQFF
TRBJ2-7 TRBV10-1 13 CASSGQVAYEQYF
TRBJ1-2 TRBV9 13 CASSQGPEDAYTF
TRBJ2-7 TRBV7-8 18 CASSLEVASGPGGYEQYF
TRBJ1-1 TRBV18 13 CASHQILGSEAFF
TRBJ2-1 TRBV4-3 15 CASSLLQGGYNEQFF
TRBJ2-7 TRBV5-1 15 CASSSRTSGGYEQYF
TRBJ1-1 TRBV27 14 CASSFVGGNTEAFF
TRBJ2-2 TRBV27 17 CASSLFPGGPRTGELFF
TRBJ1-6 TRBV5-4 16 CASSSPTDDYNSPLHF
TRBJ2-1 TRBV5-1 17 CASSQGLAGAAYNEQFF
TRBJ2-1 TRBV28 15 CASAKTSGGTREQFF
TRBJ2-3 TRBV9 15 CASSVASGSTDTQYF
TRBJ2-1 TRBV7-2 15 CASRYTGTSYNEQFF
TRBJ2-1 TRBV7-9 16 CASSLEVGWTMDEQFF
TRBJ2-7 TRBV7-2 16 CASSLGLLRDSYEQYF
TRBJ1-2 TRBV5-1 13 CASSLQGVEGYTF
TRBJ2-3 TRBV14 21 CASSPLPGLAGELFSTDTQYF
TRBJ2-7 TRBV4-1 14 CASSQDSGSYEQYF